This T cell receptor beta chain was recorded in a study of shared T cell receptors in the human thymus. The V segment lost 4 bases and the J segment 0 bases; nucleotides outside the gene matches: 7. CDR3 length equals 17 residues. Germline V gene data show CDR1 as MGHRA and CDR2 as YSYEKL. Profiling relied on immunoSEQ multiplex PCR, and the TCRdb table lists in-frame clones only, not all of them. The table records some 700,000 clones, around 85% of them present only once. Another study also made use of these data, one on human thymus T cells. Per that paper: Healthy Finnish infants undergoing corrective surgery for congenital heart defects were the donors. Resections obtained during corrective heart surgery supplied the thymus tissue. Within thymic and blood repertoires, V and J gene usage appeared to be biased. Highly overlapping thymic repertoires in unrelated individuals were reported by related research.

The gene calls are TRBV4-1 and TRBJ2-3; 10 nucleotides match TRBD1. The receptor was derived from a girl under two years old with a congenital heart defect. The specimen was thymocytes. CDR3 sequence (DNA): TGCGCCAGCAGCCGGGACAGGGGAGGACCTAGCACAGATACGCAGTATTTT. Translation gives CASSRDRGGPSTDTQYF.